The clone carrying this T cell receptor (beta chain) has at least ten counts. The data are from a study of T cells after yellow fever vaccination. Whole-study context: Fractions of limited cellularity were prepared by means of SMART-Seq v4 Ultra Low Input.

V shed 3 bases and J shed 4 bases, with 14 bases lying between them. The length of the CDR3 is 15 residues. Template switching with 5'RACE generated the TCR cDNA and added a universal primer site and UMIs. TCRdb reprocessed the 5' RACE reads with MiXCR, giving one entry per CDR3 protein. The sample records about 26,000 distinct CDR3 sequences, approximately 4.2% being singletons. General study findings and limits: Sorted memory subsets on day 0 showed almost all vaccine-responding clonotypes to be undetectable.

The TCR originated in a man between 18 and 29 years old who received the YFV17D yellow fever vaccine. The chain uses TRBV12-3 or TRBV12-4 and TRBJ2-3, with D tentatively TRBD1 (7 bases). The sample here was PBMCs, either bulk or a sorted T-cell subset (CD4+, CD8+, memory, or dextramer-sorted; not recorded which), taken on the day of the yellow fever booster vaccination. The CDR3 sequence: CASSFEQGRPDTQYF. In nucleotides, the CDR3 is TGTGCCAGCAGTTTTGAACAGGGGAGGCCAGATACGCAGTATTTT.